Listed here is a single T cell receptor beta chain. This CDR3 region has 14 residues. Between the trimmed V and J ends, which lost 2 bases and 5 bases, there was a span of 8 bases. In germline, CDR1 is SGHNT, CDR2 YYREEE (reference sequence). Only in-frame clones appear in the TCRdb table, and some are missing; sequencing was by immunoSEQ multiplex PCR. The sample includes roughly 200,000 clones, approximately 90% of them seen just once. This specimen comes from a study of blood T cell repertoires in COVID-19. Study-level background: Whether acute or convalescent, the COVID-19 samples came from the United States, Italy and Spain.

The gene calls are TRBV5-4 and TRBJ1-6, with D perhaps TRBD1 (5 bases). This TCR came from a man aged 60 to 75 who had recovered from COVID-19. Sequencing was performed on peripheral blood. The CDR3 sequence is CASSLLQDNSPLHF. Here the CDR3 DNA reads TGTGCCAGCAGCTTATTACAGGATAATTCACCCCTCCACTTT.